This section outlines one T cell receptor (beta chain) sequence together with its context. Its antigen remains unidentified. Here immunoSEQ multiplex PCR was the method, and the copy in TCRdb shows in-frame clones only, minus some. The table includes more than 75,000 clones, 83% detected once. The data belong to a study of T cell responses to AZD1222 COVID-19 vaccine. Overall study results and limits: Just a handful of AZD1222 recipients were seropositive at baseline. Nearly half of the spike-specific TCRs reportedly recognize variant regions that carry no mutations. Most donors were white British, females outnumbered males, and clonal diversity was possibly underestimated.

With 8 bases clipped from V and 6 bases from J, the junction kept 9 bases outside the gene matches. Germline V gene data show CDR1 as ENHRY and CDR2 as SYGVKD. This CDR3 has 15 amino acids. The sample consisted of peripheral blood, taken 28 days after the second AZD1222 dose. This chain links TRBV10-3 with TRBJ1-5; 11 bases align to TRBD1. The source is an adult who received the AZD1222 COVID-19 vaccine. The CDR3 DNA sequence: TGTGCCATCGGTGCGGACAGGGGGCGGGTTCAGCCCCAGCATTTT. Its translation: CAIGADRGRVQPQHF.